This TCR beta chain came from a study of blood T cell repertoires in COVID-19. V lost 5 bases and J lost 3, with 26 bases in between. The CDR3 contains 19 residues. Germline assignment: CDR1 SGHTA and CDR2 FQGTGA. Authors' analysis steps: How many nucleated cells were present was estimated from reference gene primer amplification. Assay: immunoSEQ multiplex PCR; the TCRdb copy retains only in-frame clones and omits some. The DNA gave D and trimming, while V, J and clone size come from that table. This sample has 250,000 to 300,000 clones; roughly 91% occur once, and the top ten carry roughly 1.9%. Sequenced input: PBMCs or T cells enriched from blood (not recorded which). The clonotype comes from a woman in her sixties who had recovered from COVID-19. The gene calls are TRBV7-3 and TRBJ1-5; maybe TRBD1 (6 bases). The CDR3 region is CASSLPRPSGGGHNQPQHF. The CDR3 bases are TGTGCCAGCAGCCTCCCGCGGCCCTCCGGGGGGGGACACAATCAGCCCCAGCATTTT.